This T cell receptor beta chain was retrieved from a study of blood T cells in healthy people across ages (dated by TCRdb to between 2014 and 2017). Regarding the study in general: In model experiments, template switching captured roughly one uniquely barcoded TCR beta cDNA molecule for every two T cells. To avoid experimental bias, donors of different ages were spread randomly across the sequencing lanes. The study measured age-related changes in TCR beta repertoire diversity using deep sequencing normalized with unique cDNA molecular identifiers. Using the same blood draw, the study looked at two additional independent replicas of 1 million unique cDNA reads for two donors, one aged 18 to 30 and the other aged 80 or older. Four age groups were formed from the donors: young (average 16 years), middle-aged (around 40), aged (about 62) and long-lived (more than 75).

Including cysteine and phenylalanine, the CDR3 has 16 amino acids. CDR3 DNA only is kept here, 48 bases in frame from base 1. CDR1 and CDR2 (SGHKS, YYEKEE) derive from the germline V gene (reference sequence). Trimming takes 3 bases off V and 1 base off J; junction bases not matched to a gene: 9. This clonotype was seen a few times. No cognate antigen has been identified for it. Per-base quality was not reported, and no clone a single base away is much larger than it. What the authors observed across the whole study: Observed TCR beta diversity per million T cells fell roughly linearly with age, and a significant reduction was already apparent by age roughly 40. Compared with the aged group, the long-lived group had more naive CD4+ T cells, fewer expanded clones and increased TCR diversity, a pattern suggesting age selection. Because the CMV infection status of the donors was unknown, age-related changes in expanded clonotypes may potentially have been confounded. The percentage of naive T cells measured by flow cytometry correlated strongly with observed TCR beta diversity. Bulk unsorted PBMC profiling prevented conclusive comparison of naive and antigen-experienced compartments. Estimates of total diversity based on one million sequenced T cells were considered lower bounds and underestimates.

Receptor libraries were prepared by 5' RACE. A second PCR of about 6 to 12 cycles was run with a J-beta primer mix and a sample-barcoded 5' primer. Each TCR beta cDNA molecule received a unique molecular identifier from a template-switch 5' adaptor carrying 12 random nucleotides. Each sample yielded at least 2.5 million CDR3-containing paired-end reads. The Mint cDNA synthesis kit, primed by a TRBC-specific oligonucleotide, was used to synthesize first-strand cDNA from all RNA. Following uracil-DNA glycosylase treatment, a first 18-cycle PCR with universal primers M1SS and BC2_uni_R was performed on all cDNA. The authors' pipeline ran thus. Normalization of each sample was performed by random selection of 1 million high-quality reads, each carrying a distinct molecular identifier. Instead of being binned into consensus sequences, reads with shared molecular identifiers were discarded. MiTCR, with a Q25 quality threshold and the strictest error-elimination algorithm, was used for CDR3 identification, clonotype clustering and error correction. A nonparametric unseen species model with Euler transformation was used to estimate lower-bound total TCR beta diversity. The raw public reads went through TCRdb reprocessing: fastp at Q25, MiXCR clone calling, in-frame beta chains kept. Rows matching on CDR3 protein sequence are summarized as one entry with the most common DNA and genes. For this entry, the V and J calls and clone size follow TCRdb and not the study's own pipeline. The sample table contains around 2 million distinct CDR3 sequences; only one count was recorded for about two fifths of them. The ten largest clones capture 20% to 25% of the sample.

The 40 or so donors, aged roughly 6 to 95 years, were systemically healthy Caucasian individuals from Russia. Around 9.7 milliliters of peripheral blood were collected from each donor into EDTA-treated Vacutainer tubes. Ficoll-Paque density-gradient centrifugation was used to isolate PBMCs, with at least 6.5 million per sample. Trizol reagent was used to extract total RNA from PBMCs, with at least 5.5 micrograms per sample. The percentages of naive CD45RAhigh/CD27high T cells were determined by flow cytometry on a PBMC aliquot from every donor. The TCR comes from a human donor in good health. The sample taken for sequencing was blood. Recombination joined TRBV5-5 with TRBJ2-5, with 7 junctional bases fitting TRBD1. The DNA sequence follows: TGTGCCAGCAGCTCCCAAGGGGCAGGGGGCCAAGAGACCCAGTACTTC. The translation is CASSSQGAGGQETQYF.